The 17 T cell receptor beta chains listed next were all sequenced from one sample in a study of blood T cells in healthy people across ages. The use of a sample-barcoded 5' primer and a J-beta primer mix characterized a second PCR of 7 to 11 cycles. A single record per CDR3 protein comes from TCRdb applying MiXCR to the 5' RACE reads. The profile shows 350,000 to 450,000 distinct CDR3 sequences, about half of them singletons. Sequenced material: blood. The receptors were gathered from a man between 60 and 70 years old in good health.

V usage is TRBV12-3 or TRBV12-4 and J usage is TRBJ1-1; D gene ambiguous. The CDR3 has 13 residues. V lost 5 bases and J 4 bases, leaving 11 bases between the germline ends. CDR3 residues: CASSVREGTEAFF. Here the CDR3 DNA reads TGTGCCAGCAGTGTGAGGGAGGGCACTGAAGCTTTCTTT.

CDR3 DNA: TGTGCCAGCAGCGTAGCGGAGAGCGAGCAGTACTTC. Translation: CASSVAESEQYF. This chain links TRBV3-1 with TRBJ2-5; a possible D gene is TRBD2 (6 bases). The assigned J gene may be wrong: the sequence end matches TRBJ2-7 better. The CDR3 covers 12 residues. Per the germline V gene, CDR1 is LGHDT and CDR2 is YNNKEL (reference sequence).

The gene calls are TRBV28 and TRBJ2-7; 7 positions match TRBD2. The trim removed 4 bases at V and 0 bases at J, leaving 6 bases unmatched. CDR1 and CDR2 (germline): MDHEN, SYDVKM. The CDR3 runs 15 residues. The CDR3 loop is CASSWASGYSYEQYF. The CDR3 DNA reads TGTGCCAGCAGTTGGGCTAGCGGATACTCCTACGAGCAGTACTTC.

The V call is TRBV5-6, the J call TRBJ2-5; 12 positions match TRBD1. The germline CDR1 and CDR2 sequences are SGHDT and YYEEEE. This CDR3 is 16 amino acids long. V shed 4 bases, J shed 5 bases, and the junction held 9 bases outside the gene matches. The CDR3 sequence is CASSAPGTGGLETQYF. Here the CDR3 DNA reads TGTGCCAGCAGCGCACCCGGGACAGGGGGCCTGGAGACCCAGTACTTC.

The chain employs TRBV6-2 or TRBV6-3 and TRBJ2-3; TRBD2 might be the D (5 bases). V shed 4 bases and J shed 0 bases, with 11 bases lying between them. CDR1 and CDR2 from the germline V gene are MNHEY and SVGEGT. CDR3 length equals 15 residues. In DNA form, the CDR3 reads TGTGCCAGCAGTTTCCAGCGGACTAGCACAGATACGCAGTATTTT. Translated: CASSFQRTSTDTQYF.

The gene calls are TRBV2 and TRBJ1-2, with 9 bases matching TRBD1. CDR1 and CDR2 from the germline V gene are SNHLY and FYNNEI. Losses at the gene ends were 6 bases for V and 4 bases for J; bases not matched to a gene: 6. The CDR3 loop spans 14 amino acids. The CDR3 nucleotides are TGTGCCAGCAGCGAACAGGGGGCTAGCTATGGCTACACCTTC. Protein: CASSEQGASYGYTF.

The rearrangement joins TRBV20-1 to TRBJ2-1; 10 nucleotides line up with TRBD2. The tail of the sequence fits TRBJ2-7 better, so the J call may be wrong. CDR3 length equals 14 residues. In germline, CDR1 is DFQATT, CDR2 SNEGSKA (reference sequence). The CDR3 sequence is CSARESGRAGEQYF. CDR3 sequence (DNA): TGCAGTGCCCGAGAAAGCGGGAGGGCGGGAGAGCAGTACTTC.

The chain uses TRBV7-3 and TRBJ2-1; TRBD2 might be the D (6 bases). CDR3 length: 15 residues. V lost 2 bases, J lost 4 bases, and 12 bases lay in between. Germline CDR1 SGHTA, CDR2 FQGTGA. The CDR3 is CASSLPGSGYNEQFF. The DNA for the CDR3 is TGTGCCAGCAGCTTACCCGGGAGTGGGTACAATGAGCAGTTCTTC. The whole variable domain, remainder taken from reference TRBV7-3 and TRBJ2-1, is GAGVSQTPSNKVTEKGKYVELRCDPISGHTALYWYRQSLGQGPEFLIYFQGTGAADDSGLPNDRFFAVRPEGSVSTLKIQRTERGDSAVYLCASSLPGSGYNEQFFGPGTRLTVL.

This clonotype was counted a few times. The V and J genes are TRBV3-1 and TRBJ2-1, with 8 nucleotides matching TRBD2. The CDR3 is 14 amino acids. Per the germline V gene, CDR1 is LGHDT and CDR2 is YNNKEL (reference sequence). Losses at the gene ends were 4 bases for V and 6 bases for J; bases not matched to a gene: 5. As DNA, the CDR3 is TGTGCCAGCAGCCGCGGAACTAGCGGCAATGAGCAGTTCTTC. As protein: CASSRGTSGNEQFF.

This clonotype was seen a few times. CDR3 bases: TGTGCCAGCAGTGAATCCGCTTATGGCTACACCTTC. This translates into CASSESAYGYTF. This chain links TRBV6-1 with TRBJ1-2; D is ambiguous. Germline V CDR1 and CDR2: MNHNS, SASEGT. The CDR3 is 12 amino acids. V was cut by 2 bases and J by 5 bases, with 6 bases left in between.

This clonotype was detected only a few times. The V and J genes are TRBV28 and TRBJ2-7; D may match TRBD1 or TRBD2 (6 bases each). Germline-derived CDR1 and CDR2 are MDHEN and SYDVKM. Trimming cost V 1 base and J 3 bases, with 13 bases left between them. The CDR3 consists of 15 residues. The CDR3 protein is CASSLLGGPVYEQYF. The CDR3 DNA sequence: TGTGCCAGCAGTTTATTGGGGGGCCCAGTCTACGAGCAGTACTTC.

Concerning this clonotype itself: Its ends do not fully match the called genes, so a read error is possible. The chain has TRBV10-3 and TRBJ1-2, with no clear D. CDR3 length equals 14 residues. Germline CDR1 and CDR2: ENHRY and SYGVKD. The DNA of the CDR3 is TGTGCCAGCAGTTACCAAGGGTTGGGCTATGGCTACACCTTC. Amino acid sequence: CASSYQGLGYGYTF.

This clonotype was detected only a few times. V gene TRBV6-1 combines with J gene TRBJ1-5; D perhaps matches TRBD1 (5 bases). Germline V gene sequence: CDR1 MNHNS, CDR2 SASEGT. Trimming cost V 6 bases and J 4 bases, with 13 bases left between them. The CDR3 is made up of 14 amino acids. CDR3 in DNA: TGTGCCAGCAGATCGACAGCGGGGAATCAGCCCCAGCATTTT. Translated, it gives CASRSTAGNQPQHF.

This clonotype appeared many times. The J gene is TRBJ2-1, the V gene TRBV7-2; 16 bases fit TRBD2. The trim removed 4 bases at V and 12 bases at J, leaving 3 bases unmatched. Germline loops: CDR1 SGHTA, CDR2 FQGNSA. The CDR3 is made up of 14 amino acids. In DNA form, the CDR3 reads TGTGCCAGCAGCTCGGGACTAGCGGGGGGGGGGCAGTTCTTC. Protein sequence: CASSSGLAGGGQFF.

The chain is built from TRBV10-2 and TRBJ1-1; D is unresolved. The CDR3 runs to 13 residues. V lost 7 bases and J 7 bases, leaving 16 bases between the germline ends. CDR1 and CDR2 from the germline V gene are WSHSY and SAAADI. The CDR3 nucleotides are TGCGCCAGCACCTCTAACGACGGCTGTGAAGCTTTCTTT. It yields the protein CASTSNDGCEAFF.

This chain links TRBV6-4 with TRBJ2-4; a possible D gene is TRBD1 (6 bases). V lost 1 base, J lost 1 base, and 8 bases lay in between. This CDR3 has 15 amino acids. CDR1 is MRHNA and CDR2 is SNTAGT in the germline V gene. The CDR3 reads CASSDWGRAKNIQYF. In DNA, the CDR3 is TGTGCCAGCAGTGACTGGGGGCGGGCCAAAAACATTCAGTACTTC.

The genes are TRBV3-1 and TRBJ1-1; 9 positions agree with TRBD1. Germline V CDR1 and CDR2: LGHDT, YNNKEL (reference sequence). V lost 4 bases to trimming and J lost 8 bases; unmatched junction nucleotides: 8. This CDR3 is built from 14 residues. In DNA form, the CDR3 reads TGTGCCAGCAGCCTCCCCGGGACAGGGAGGGAAGCTTTCTTT. Translation: CASSLPGTGREAFF.